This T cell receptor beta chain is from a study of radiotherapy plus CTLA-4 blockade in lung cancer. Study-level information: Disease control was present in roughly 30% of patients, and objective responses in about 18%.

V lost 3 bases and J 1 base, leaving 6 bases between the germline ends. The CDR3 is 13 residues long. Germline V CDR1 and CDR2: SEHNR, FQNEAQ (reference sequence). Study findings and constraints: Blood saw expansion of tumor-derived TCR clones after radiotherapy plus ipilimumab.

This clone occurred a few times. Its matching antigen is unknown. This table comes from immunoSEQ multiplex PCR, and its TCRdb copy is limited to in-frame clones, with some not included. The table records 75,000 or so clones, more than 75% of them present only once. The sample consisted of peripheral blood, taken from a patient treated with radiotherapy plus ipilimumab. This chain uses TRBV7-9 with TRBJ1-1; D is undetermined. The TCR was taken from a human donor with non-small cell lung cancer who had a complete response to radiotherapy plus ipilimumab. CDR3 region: CASSFSGNTEAFF. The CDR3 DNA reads TGTGCCAGCAGCTTTTCGGGGAACACTGAAGCTTTCTTT.